The clone carrying this T cell receptor (beta chain) was seen just once. As yet, its antigen is unknown. The data were produced by immunoSEQ multiplex PCR, yet TCRdb's version contains in-frame clones alone and is incomplete. There are about 50,000 clones in the sample; around 94% occur only once, and 2.9% lies in the top ten. This related bone marrow graft donor gave peripheral blood on the day of marrow donation. The source of the sample is a study of T cells after posttransplantation cyclophosphamide. The study's findings and limits: TRB clonality was highly associated with recipient CMV seropositivity and reactivation. Later post-transplant blood repertoires were often dominated by donor CD8+ memory clones. TRB overlap between skin or GI tissue T cells and blood was limited.

Trimming removed 5 bases from V and 2 bases from J, with 9 bases in between. The CDR3 extends over 13 amino acids. Germline V gene lookup returns CDR1 SEHNR and CDR2 FQNEAQ (reference sequence). The J gene is TRBJ2-5, the V gene TRBV7-9; possible D gene TRBD1, 6 bases. This TCR derives from a woman aged 30 to 39 in good health and a related stem cell transplant donor. The sequenced sample consisted of PBMCs. This CDR3 is CASSRGYQETQYF. The CDR3 nucleotides read TGTGCCAGCAGCAGGGGGTATCAAGAGACCCAGTACTTC.